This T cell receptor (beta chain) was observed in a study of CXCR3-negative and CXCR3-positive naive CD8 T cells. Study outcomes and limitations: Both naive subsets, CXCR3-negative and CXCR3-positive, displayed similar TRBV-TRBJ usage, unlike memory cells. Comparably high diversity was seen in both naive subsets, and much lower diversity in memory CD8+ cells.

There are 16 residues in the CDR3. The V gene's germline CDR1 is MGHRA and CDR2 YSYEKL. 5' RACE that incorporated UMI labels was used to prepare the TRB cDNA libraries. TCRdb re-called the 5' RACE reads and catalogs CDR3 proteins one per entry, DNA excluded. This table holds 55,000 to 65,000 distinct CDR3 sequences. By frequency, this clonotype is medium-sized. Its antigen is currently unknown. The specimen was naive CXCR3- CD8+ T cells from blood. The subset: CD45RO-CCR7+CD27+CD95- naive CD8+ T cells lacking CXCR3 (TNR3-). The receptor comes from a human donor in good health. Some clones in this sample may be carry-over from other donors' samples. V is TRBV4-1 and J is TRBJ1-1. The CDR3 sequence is CASSQGQTVQNTEAFF.